This TCR beta chain is drawn from a study of control samples from healthy donors and cancer patients. Method: immunoSEQ multiplex PCR; TCRdb's copy keeps in-frame clones and lacks some. The sample contains 60,000 to 85,000 clones, approximately 92% of which appear only once. Trimming shortened V by 2 bases and J by 3 bases, and 9 bases separated the two germline ends. CDR3 length: 13 residues. Germline V gene lookup returns CDR1 SGHNT and CDR2 YYREEE (reference sequence). The chain uses TRBV5-4 and TRBJ2-7; D call uncertain. Sequencing was carried out using blood. The sequence was obtained from a woman aged 60-75 years in good health. CDR3 nucleotide sequence: TGTGCCAGCAGCTTTGACATTTTCTACGAGCAGTACTTC. It encodes CASSFDIFYEQYF.